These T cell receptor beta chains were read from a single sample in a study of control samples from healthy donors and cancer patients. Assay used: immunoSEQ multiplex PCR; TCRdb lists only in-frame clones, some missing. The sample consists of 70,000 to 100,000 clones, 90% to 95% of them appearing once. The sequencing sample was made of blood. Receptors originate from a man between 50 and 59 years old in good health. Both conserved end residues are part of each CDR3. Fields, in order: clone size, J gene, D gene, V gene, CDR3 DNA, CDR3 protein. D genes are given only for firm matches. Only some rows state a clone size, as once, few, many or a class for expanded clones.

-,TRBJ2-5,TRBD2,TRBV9,TGTGCCAGCAGCCGGACTAGCGGGGGGGCAGAGACCCAGTACTTC,CASSRTSGGAETQYF
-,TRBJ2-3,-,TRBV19,TGTGCCAGTAGTATGGCAGGTACGCAGTATTTT,CASSMAGTQYF
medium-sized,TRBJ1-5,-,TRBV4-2,TGTGCCAGCAGCCCTCCGGGTCTTCATAATCAGCCCCAGCATTTT,CASSPPGLHNQPQHF
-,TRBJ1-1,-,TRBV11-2,TGTGCCAGCAGCCGGGCAGGGAACACTGAAGCTTTCTTT,CASSRAGNTEAFF
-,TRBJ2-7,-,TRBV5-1,TGCGCCAGCAGCCCCCAGCGGATAGGCGAGCAGTACTTC,CASSPQRIGEQYF
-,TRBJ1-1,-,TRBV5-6,TGTGCCAGCAGCTTACGCGCAGGCGTCATGAACACTGAAGCTTTCTTT,CASSLRAGVMNTEAFF
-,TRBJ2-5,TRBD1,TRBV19,TGTGCCAGTAGTGTAGACAGGGAAGAGACCCAGTACTTC,CASSVDREETQYF
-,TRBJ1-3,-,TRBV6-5,TGTGCCAGCAATAATAGACTTGGAAACACCATATATTTT,CASNNRLGNTIYF
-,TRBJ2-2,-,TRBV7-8,TGTGCCAGCAGCGAAAACCCCGGGACTCCTACCACCGGGGAGCTGTTTTTT,CASSENPGTPTTGELFF
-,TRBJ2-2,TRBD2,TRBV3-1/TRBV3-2,TGTGCCAGCAGCCAAGATCCGGGGAGGGACACCGGGGAGCTGTTTTTT,CASSQDPGRDTGELFF
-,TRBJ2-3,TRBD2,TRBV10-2,TGCGCCAGCAGTTCCCTAGCGGGGACGCAGTATTTT,CASSSLAGTQYF
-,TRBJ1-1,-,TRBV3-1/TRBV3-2,TGTGCCAGCAGCCAATACGGGGCCACTGAAGCTTTCTTT,CASSQYGATEAFF
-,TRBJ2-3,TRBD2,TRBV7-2,TGTGCCAGCAGCTTACGAGCGGGACGCACAGATACGCAGTATTTT,CASSLRAGRTDTQYF
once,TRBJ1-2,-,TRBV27,TGTGCCAGCAGTTTATCCCCCCCAGGCCCTTACTATGGCTACACCTTC,CASSLSPPGPYYGYTF
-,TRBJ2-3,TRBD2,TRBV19,TGTGCCAGCCGACTAGCGGGGACCGAAGATACGCAGTATTTT,CASRLAGTEDTQYF
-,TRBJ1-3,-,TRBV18,TGTGCCAGCTCACAGGGATCTGGAAACACCATATATTTT,CASSQGSGNTIYF
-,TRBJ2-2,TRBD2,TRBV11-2,TGTGCCAGCAGCTTCTCCCCTAGCGGGGGAAACACCGGGGAGCTGTTTTTT,CASSFSPSGGNTGELFF
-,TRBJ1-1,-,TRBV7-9,TGTGCCAGCAGCGACTTGTTTATGAACACTGAAGCTTTCTTT,CASSDLFMNTEAFF
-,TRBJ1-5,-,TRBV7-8,TGTGCCAGCAGCCCCGGACAGTTACATAGCAATCAGCCCCAGCATTTT,CASSPGQLHSNQPQHF
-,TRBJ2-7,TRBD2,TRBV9,TGTGCCAGCAGCAGAGGGACTAGCGGGAGCTACGAGCAGTACTTC,CASSRGTSGSYEQYF
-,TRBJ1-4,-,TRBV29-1,TGCAGCGTTGAAGAAGTTCCAGGTGCAACTAATGAAAAACTGTTTTTT,CSVEEVPGATNEKLFF
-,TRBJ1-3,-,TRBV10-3,TGTGCCACCCGGGAAGCAGGGGGAAACACCATATATTTT,CATREAGGNTIYF
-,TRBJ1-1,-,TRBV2,TGTGCCAGCAGCTCAGGCCCTGGAGAAGCTTTCTTT,CASSSGPGEAFF
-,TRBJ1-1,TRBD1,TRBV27,TGTGCCAGCAGTTCCCGACAGGGAGAAGCTTTCTTT,CASSSRQGEAFF
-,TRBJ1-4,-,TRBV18,TGTGCCAGCTCACTGGGAGGAAAACTGTTTTTT,CASSLGGKLFF
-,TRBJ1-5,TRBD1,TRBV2,TGTGCCAGCAGTGGCTCAGGGGGCCCCCAGCCCCAGCATTTT,CASSGSGGPQPQHF
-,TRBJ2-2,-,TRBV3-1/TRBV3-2,TGTGCCAGCTCGGAAACGAACACCGGGGAGCTGTTTTTT,CASSETNTGELFF
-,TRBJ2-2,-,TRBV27,TGTGCCAGCAGTTTATTCGGCGGGGGCAGCACCGGGGAGCTGTTTTTT,CASSLFGGGSTGELFF
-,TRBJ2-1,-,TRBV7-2,TGTGCCAGCAGTGCAGTCCACTCCTACAATGAGCAGTTCTTC,CASSAVHSYNEQFF
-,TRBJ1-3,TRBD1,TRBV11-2,TGTGCCAGCAGCTCGGGGACAGGGGGTGGAAACACCATATATTTT,CASSSGTGGGNTIYF
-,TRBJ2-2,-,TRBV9,TGTGCCAGCAGCGTAGACAGGATAAACACCGGGGAGCTGTTTTTT,CASSVDRINTGELFF
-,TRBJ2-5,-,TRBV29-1,TGCAGCGTACGGGAGTCAGGGCAGACCCAGTACTTC,CSVRESGQTQYF
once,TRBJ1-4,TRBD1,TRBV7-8,TGTGCCAGCAGCCTCTGGGACAGGGTGAATGAAAAACTGTTTTTT,CASSLWDRVNEKLFF
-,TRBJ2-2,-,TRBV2,TGTGCCAGCTCCAGGGGCAACCCCATTTCGAACACCGGGGAGCTGTTTTTT,CASSRGNPISNTGELFF
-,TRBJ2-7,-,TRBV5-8,TGTGCCAGCAGCTTGCTACAGGGAATTCCGTACTTC,CASSLLQGIPYF
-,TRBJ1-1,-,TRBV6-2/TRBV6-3,TGTGCCAGCAGTTACAGGGGGGGAGACACTGAAGCTTTCTTT,CASSYRGGDTEAFF
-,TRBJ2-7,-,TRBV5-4,TGTGCCAGCAGCTCGGACGGTTACGAGCAGTACTTC,CASSSDGYEQYF
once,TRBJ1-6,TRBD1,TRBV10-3,TGTGCCATCAGTACCGGGACAGACGGTGGCTCACCCCTCCACTTT,CAISTGTDGGSPLHF
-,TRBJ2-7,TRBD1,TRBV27,TGTGCCAGCAGTGTGGGACAGGGGACCTACGAGCAGTACTTC,CASSVGQGTYEQYF
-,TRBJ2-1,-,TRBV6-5,TGTGCCAGCAGTATGAGGGACGACAATGAGCAGTTCTTC,CASSMRDDNEQFF
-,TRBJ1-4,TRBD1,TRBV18,TGTGCCAGCTCCGGGACAGAGTATGAAAAACTGTTTTTT,CASSGTEYEKLFF
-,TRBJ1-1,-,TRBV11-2,TGTGCCAGCAGCCTCCCGAACACTGAAGCTTTCTTT,CASSLPNTEAFF
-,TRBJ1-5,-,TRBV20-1,TGCAGTGCTAGTACTGGGGGCTCCCTTCTTAAGGCCCAGCATTTT,CSASTGGSLLKAQHF
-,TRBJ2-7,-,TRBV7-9,TGTGCCAGCAGCTTAGGATGGGGGGACGTTAGCTCCTACGAGCAGTACTTC,CASSLGWGDVSSYEQYF
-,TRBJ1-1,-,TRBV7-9,TGTGCCAGCAGCTCCGCAAAGGGGACACATTCTTCGAACACTGAAGCTTTCTTT,CASSSAKGTHSSNTEAFF
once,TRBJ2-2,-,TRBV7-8,TGTGCCAGCAGCTTAGGGGGTACCACCGGGGAGCTGTTTTTT,CASSLGGTTGELFF
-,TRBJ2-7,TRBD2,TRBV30,TGTGCCTGGACAGCTAGCGGGGGATACGAGCAGTACTTC,CAWTASGGYEQYF
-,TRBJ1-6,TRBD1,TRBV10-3,TGTGCCATCAGGGGGGACAGAAATTCACCCCTCCACTTT,CAIRGDRNSPLHF
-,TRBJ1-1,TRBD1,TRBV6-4,TGTGCCAGCAGTTCGACCGGGACAGCCCCTGAAGCTTTCTTT,CASSSTGTAPEAFF
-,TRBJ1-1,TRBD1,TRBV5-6,TGTGCCAGCAGCGGAGACAGGGGGTCCACTGAAGCTTTCTTT,CASSGDRGSTEAFF